This record covers a single T cell receptor beta chain. Genomic DNA of every subset was divided equally among multiple immunoSEQ plates. Some clones are missing from TCRdb's copy, which holds only in-frame ones; the method was immunoSEQ multiplex PCR. In the table there are about 2,100,000 clones, about 93% of which are singletons. This specimen comes from a study of shared clonotypes between healthy human individuals. Turning to the study itself: Donors had three CD4 naive, three CD4 memory, two CD8 naive and one CD8 memory plate apiece.

The CDR3 runs to 13 residues. Trimming cost V 5 bases and J 7 bases, with 14 bases left between them. CDR1 MNHEY and CDR2 SMNVEV come from the germline V gene (reference sequence). It was CD45RO-negative cells, positively selected for CCR7, that made up naive CD8 cells, with terminally differentiated effector memory CD45RA+ cells excluded. Every donor was a Caucasian adult from Nashville, Tennessee. The TCR originated in a man aged 18 to 29 in good health. Some clones in this sample may be carry-over from other donors' samples. The source material was naive CD8+ T cells from PBMCs. The chain recombines TRBV27 with TRBJ1-1; no clear D gene. This chain's CDR3 is CASSTRGLGEAFF. The CDR3 nucleotides are TGTGCCAGCAGTACCCGCGGGTTGGGTGAAGCTTTCTTT.